Below, one T cell receptor beta chain is given with its context. No cognate antigen has been identified for it. No much larger clonotype is one base removed from it; base qualities were not supplied. This entry belongs to a study of T-cell memory formation after mild COVID-19 (dated by TCRdb to the early 2020s). Regarding the research as a whole: Most TCR sequence clusters were specific to one of the two donors. Two young, previously healthy adult volunteers, one female and one male, were included in the cohort. Longitudinal TCRalpha and TCRbeta repertoire sequencing tracked T-cell clones expanding and contracting after mild COVID-19 in a couple of donors.

Sequencing was performed on an Illumina NovaSeq 6000. cDNA libraries for TCRalpha and TCRbeta were prepared by 5'RACE using constant-segment primers, with sample barcodes and unique molecular identifiers added. Trizol reagent was used to extract RNA from every sample. Libraries were amplified in two PCR steps, with a second sample barcode and Illumina TruSeq adapters added in the second step. The libraries were sequenced on an Illumina NovaSeq using 2 x 150 bp paired-end reads. The authors' analysis ran thus. Reads were demultiplexed and collapsed into UMI-guided consensus sequences with migec v1.2.7. Using mixcr v2.1.11, the UMI consensuses were aligned to TRA and TRB V and J templates and assembled into clonotypes. Expanded or contracted clonotypes were those called significant by both edgeR and NoisET, with noise models trained on biological replicates. For edgeR calls, the cutoffs were a false discovery rate-adjusted p below 0.01 and a log2 fold-change threshold of 1. PCA with hierarchical clustering of max-normalized trajectories of the 1000 most abundant clonotypes was used as exploratory dynamics analysis. Separately sequenced CD4+ and CD8+ repertoires were used to assign a CD4 or CD8 phenotype to each responding clone. Through fastp at Q25 and MiXCR, TCRdb rebuilt clones from the public reads, retaining in-frame beta chains. Identical CDR3 proteins give one entry, which carries the most common genes and DNA. TCRdb's processing, not the study's, gives the V and J calls here. Present in this sample are roughly 130,000 distinct CDR3 sequences, over 15% of which were seen just once. The ten largest make up 5% to 5.5% of the sample.

Ficoll-Paque density gradient centrifugation was used to isolate PBMCs. The germline V gene specifies SGHVS as CDR1 and FNYEAQ as CDR2. The V and J ends are trimmed by 5 bases and 1 base, leaving 11 bases between them. The CDR3 runs 15 residues from the cysteine to the phenylalanine. Only the CDR3 DNA is retained, 45 bases long and in frame from the first base. Findings and caveats that apply to the study as a whole: Clones that contracted from day 15 to 85 showed balanced CD4/CD8 phenotypes, whereas a second wave of clones that expanded from day 15 to 37 leaned towards CD4+. The second-wave clones that peaked on day 37 were not confirmed to be SARS-CoV-2 specific. Contracting CD4+ clones were found mainly in CM and EM memory subsets, while CD8+ clones were enriched in EMRA. Some responding clones were detected in pre-infection memory, which suggested that pre-existing cross-reactive memory T cells had joined the SARS-CoV-2 response. The study included only a couple of mild cases, and larger cohorts that include severe cases with pre-infection samples were judged to be necessary.

This TCR was sampled from a man aged 18-30 years who had mild COVID-19 (a few samples of this study predate the infection). The sample titles of this study are shuffled in the database, so cell type and time point are left out; the donor was told from shared clones. Sequenced sample: PBMCs or a T cell subset sorted from them (not recorded which). Recombination linked TRBV7-6 to TRBJ2-2, with TRBD1 as a weak D call on 6 bases. The DNA is TGTGCCAGCAGCCCTTGGACAGAGAACACCGGGGAGCTGTTTTTT. It translates as CASSPWTENTGELFF.